Below are 15 T cell receptor beta chains sequenced from a single sample in a study of blood T cell repertoires in COVID-19. Profiled with immunoSEQ multiplex PCR; TCRdb holds only in-frame clones, not every one. This sample has around 310,000 clones, with almost 90% found just once. The sequenced material came from peripheral blood. The receptors derive from a woman in her thirties or forties with COVID-19, enrolled during active disease.

In DNA form, the CDR3 reads TGTGCCAGCAGTTCCTTGACAGGGGTCCAGCCCCAGCATTTT. Protein product: CASSSLTGVQPQHF. The V gene is TRBV28, the J gene TRBJ1-5; 8 nucleotides match TRBD1. This CDR3 comprises 14 residues. V lost 4 bases, J lost 7 bases, and 6 bases stayed unmatched. CDR1 is MDHEN and CDR2 is SYDVKM in the germline V gene. The whole variable domain, remainder taken from reference TRBV28 and TRBJ1-5, is DVKVTQSSRYLVKRTGEKVFLECVQDMDHENMFWYRQDPGLGLRLIYFSYDVKMKEKGDIPEGYSVSREKKERFSLILESASTNQTSMYLCASSSLTGVQPQHFGDGTRLSIL.

The V gene is TRBV5-4, the J gene TRBJ2-3, with TRBD2 matching 9 bases. V shed 4 bases, J shed 4 bases, and the junction held 13 bases outside the gene matches. CDR1 is SGHNT, CDR2 YYREEE, per germline (reference sequence). This CDR3 comprises 17 residues. CDR3 loop: CASSPLGAGGWADTQYF. DNA for the CDR3: TGTGCCAGCAGCCCCCTAGGAGCGGGAGGTTGGGCAGATACGCAGTATTTT. Filled out from reference TRBV5-4 and TRBJ2-3, the complete variable domain reads ETGVTQSPTHLIKTRGQQVTLRCSSQSGHNTVSWYQQALGQGPQFIFQYYREEENGRGNFPPRFSGLQFPNYSSELNVNALELDDSALYLCASSPLGAGGWADTQYFGPGTRLTVL.

This clone has only one observation. The chain joins TRBV5-6 to TRBJ1-3; 8 bases map to TRBD1. The V and J ends lost 2 bases and 2 bases, in that order; junction bases with no gene match: 3. The CDR3 runs to 15 residues. Germline V gives CDR1 SGHDT, CDR2 YYEEEE. CDR3 sequence reads: CASSFQGATGNTIYF. Written as DNA, the CDR3 is TGTGCCAGCAGCTTCCAGGGGGCAACTGGAAACACCATATATTTT.

The J gene is TRBJ2-7, the V gene TRBV5-1; 10 nucleotides match TRBD1. The germline gives CDR1 SGHRS, CDR2 YFSETQ. The ends lost 4 bases at V and 6 bases at J; junction bases unmatched: 10. The CDR3 is made up of 15 amino acids. CDR3 residues: CASSPEGQGTREQYF. In DNA form, the CDR3 reads TGCGCCAGCAGCCCGGAGGGACAGGGGACACGCGAGCAGTACTTC. The whole variable domain, filled in from reference TRBV5-1 and TRBJ2-7, reads KAGVTQTPRYLIKTRGQQVTLSCSPISGHRSVSWYQQTPGQGLQFLFEYFSETQRNKGNFPGRFSGRQFSNSRSEMNVSTLELGDSALYLCASSPEGQGTREQYFGPGTRLTVT.

The chain couples TRBV7-8 to TRBJ2-7; 7 positions match TRBD2. V lost 1 base to trimming and J lost 2 bases; unmatched junction nucleotides: 8. This CDR3 has 16 amino acids. Per germline, CDR1 SGHVS and CDR2 FQNEAQ. The CDR3 spells CASSLGWGGIPYEQYF. CDR3 DNA: TGTGCCAGCAGCTTAGGCTGGGGGGGAATCCCCTACGAGCAGTACTTC.

The chain couples TRBV12-3 or TRBV12-4 to TRBJ1-2; D not certain. This CDR3 spans 11 amino acids. The V and J ends lost 7 bases and 5 bases respectively, with 8 bases between them. CDR3 protein: CASTQNYGYTF. DNA for the CDR3: TGTGCCAGCACCCAGAATTATGGCTACACCTTC.

This clone was counted a single time. The gene calls are TRBV7-2 and TRBJ2-3, with 7 nucleotides matching TRBD1. The junction had 15 bases not matched to a gene; V was cut back by 11 bases and J by 7 bases. Looked up from germline, CDR1 is SGHTA and CDR2 is FQGNSA. This CDR3 is 14 amino acids long. The CDR3 region is CACHRGSPQNTQYF. The CDR3 coding sequence is TGTGCCTGCCACAGGGGCTCTCCCCAAAATACGCAGTATTTT.

This clone was picked up one time. V is TRBV6-6 and J is TRBJ2-1; TRBD2 matches at 9 bases. Per the germline V gene, CDR1 is MNHNY and CDR2 is SVGAGI (reference sequence). This CDR3 contains 16 residues. With V trimmed by 5 bases and J by 1 base, 6 bases remained unmatched. The CDR3 nucleotides are TGTGCCAGCAGTCGAATTAGCGGGAGTTCCTACAATGAGCAGTTCTTC. Protein sequence: CASSRISGSSYNEQFF.

CDR3 sequence (DNA): TGTGCCAGCAGCTTAGGGTGGGGGGTGGAGACCCAGTACTTC. This sequence encodes CASSLGWGVETQYF. The chain is built from TRBV11-2 and TRBJ2-5; D may be TRBD2 (6 bases). The germline V and J ends were trimmed by 1 base and 5 bases, with 11 bases remaining between them. The CDR3 covers 14 residues. Germline CDR1 reads SGHAT; CDR2 reads FQNNGV.

The chain couples TRBV30 to TRBJ2-5; D unclear. The germline V gene has CDR1 GTSNPN and CDR2 SVGIG (reference sequence). CDR3 length: 11 amino acids. V was clipped by 5 bases and J by 3 bases, with 7 bases between them. CDR3 residues: CAWAPKETQYF. The DNA of the CDR3 is TGTGCCTGGGCCCCAAAAGAGACCCAGTACTTC.

The gene calls are TRBV5-1 and TRBJ2-7; 7 bases map to TRBD1. After removal of 7 bases from V and 0 bases from J, the junction contained 4 bases not matched to a gene. In germline, CDR1 is SGHRS, CDR2 YFSETQ. CDR3 length: 13 residues. The CDR3 nucleotides are TGCGCCAGCGCCAGGGGGACCTCCTACGAGCAGTACTTC. This encodes CASARGTSYEQYF.

The chain recombines TRBV29-1 with TRBJ2-3, with TRBD1 matching 7 bases. The CDR3 is 13 amino acids. J gave up 1 base and V 6 bases, and 4 bases lay outside the gene matches. Germline values: CDR1 SQVTM, CDR2 ANQGSEA. The CDR3 region is CSVKGAGTDTQYF. The CDR3 nucleotides read TGCAGCGTGAAGGGGGCAGGCACAGATACGCAGTATTTT.

The chain carries TRBV5-6 and TRBJ1-1, with D perhaps matching TRBD1 (6 bases). The CDR3 consists of 13 residues. The ends were cut back, 4 bases at V and 6 bases at J, with 13 bases in the middle. Germline V lookup: CDR1 SGHDT, CDR2 YYEEEE. CDR3 coding DNA: TGTGCCAGCAGCGTGAGGGGGAGCGCTGAAGCTTTCTTT. This gives the protein CASSVRGSAEAFF.

The gene calls are TRBV28 and TRBJ2-1, with TRBD2 matching 10 bases. This CDR3 comprises 15 residues. V was clipped by 6 bases and J by 8 bases; unmatched bases: 10. The germline V gene encodes CDR1 MDHEN and CDR2 SYDVKM. For the CDR3, the DNA is TGTGCCAGCAGCCCCCCTAGCGGGAGATTGTATGAGCAGTTCTTC. This encodes CASSPPSGRLYEQFF.

The chain has TRBV28 and TRBJ1-4; TRBD1 matches 7 bases. This CDR3 spans 15 amino acids. The V gene's germline CDR1 is MDHEN and CDR2 SYDVKM. With 4 bases clipped from V and 4 bases from J, the junction kept 6 bases outside the gene matches. Written as DNA, the CDR3 is TGTGCCAGCAGTTCAACCGGGACAGTTAATGAAAAACTGTTTTTT. This codes for CASSSTGTVNEKLFF.